Below, 15 T cell receptor beta chains from the same sample are listed, as sequenced in a study of blood T cell repertoires in COVID-19. Sequencing was performed with immunoSEQ multiplex PCR; in TCRdb, only in-frame clones are kept and a portion is missing. The sample shows around 68,000 clones, around 90% of them seen only once. The material sequenced was peripheral blood. These receptor sequences come from a human donor in a cohort sampled during active COVID-19.

The V gene is TRBV2, the J gene TRBJ1-6; the D gene is possibly TRBD1 (5 bases). This CDR3 region has 15 residues. Trimming removed 4 bases at V and 6 bases at J, with 13 bases between. CDR1 SNHLY and CDR2 FYNNEI come from the germline V gene. In DNA form, the CDR3 reads TGTGCCAGCAGTGTCCCACAGGTTCCTAATTCACCCCTCCACTTT. It yields the protein CASSVPQVPNSPLHF.

The chain couples TRBV19 to TRBJ1-5; D is ambiguous. V was pared by 1 base and J by 0 bases, with 7 bases between. There are 15 residues in the CDR3. Per the germline V gene, CDR1 is LNHDA and CDR2 is SQIVND (reference sequence). The CDR3 here is CASSIVRDSNQPQHF. The DNA for the CDR3 is TGTGCCAGTAGTATAGTTCGGGATAGCAATCAGCCCCAGCATTTT.

The rearrangement joins TRBV7-2 to TRBJ2-7; maybe TRBD1 (6 bases). The CDR3 spans 15 residues. The germline V gene encodes CDR1 SGHTA and CDR2 FQGNSA. Trimming removed 6 bases from V and 2 bases from J, with 17 bases in between. The CDR3 DNA sequence: TGTGCCAGCAGGGGTCCTGGGGGCCCGCCCTACGAGCAGTACTTC. This codes for CASRGPGGPPYEQYF.

Concerning this clone itself: At one boundary the junction diverges from the germline segment, which might be a read error. The CDR3: CASSEGRSGSGANVLTF. DNA for the CDR3: TGTGCCAGCAGCGAAGGGCGTTCGGGCTCTGGGGCCAACGTCCTGACTTTC. The V call is TRBV6-1, the J call TRBJ2-6, with D unclear. Germline-derived CDR1 and CDR2 are MNHNS and SASEGT. The CDR3 consists of 17 residues.

The genes are TRBV19 and TRBJ1-1, with 8 nucleotides matching TRBD1. V lost 5 bases to trimming and J lost 0 bases; unmatched junction nucleotides: 5. CDR3 length: 15 residues. In germline, CDR1 is LNHDA, CDR2 SQIVND (reference sequence). The CDR3 region is CASSDRDRMNTEAFF. Here the CDR3 DNA reads TGTGCCAGTAGTGATCGGGACAGGATGAACACTGAAGCTTTCTTT.

The chain has TRBV7-2 and TRBJ2-7, with D possibly being TRBD1 (6 bases). Germline CDR1 is SGHTA and CDR2 is FQGNSA. Trimming pared 1 base from V and 5 bases from J, leaving 6 bases between. The CDR3 consists of 12 residues. This CDR3 reads CASSLEGDEQYF. CDR3 sequence (DNA): TGTGCCAGCAGCTTAGAGGGGGACGAGCAGTACTTC.

The rearrangement links TRBV5-1 to TRBJ1-1, with 8 bases identical to TRBD1. V dropped 2 bases and J dropped 2; count of bases not matched to a gene: 2. This CDR3 region has 14 residues. The V gene's germline CDR1 is SGHRS and CDR2 YFSETQ. DNA of the CDR3: TGCGCCAGCAGCTTAGCAGGGGGCAACACTGAAGCTTTCTTT. Protein sequence: CASSLAGGNTEAFF.

This clone occurred once. The chain is built from TRBV28 and TRBJ2-7; D gene uncertain. Germline V gene lookup returns CDR1 MDHEN and CDR2 SYDVKM. The CDR3 consists of 11 residues. Trimming pared 8 bases from V and 3 bases from J, leaving 8 bases between. The CDR3, as DNA: TGTGCCAGCGGCAGGCTCTACGAGCAGTACTTC. Translating gives CASGRLYEQYF. Together with reference TRBV28 and TRBJ2-7, the CDR3 gives the full variable domain: DVKVTQSSRYLVKRTGEKVFLECVQDMDHENMFWYRQDPGLGLRLIYFSYDVKMKEKGDIPEGYSVSREKKERFSLILESASTNQTSMYLCASGRLYEQYFGPGTRLTVT.

J is TRBJ2-7 and V is TRBV6-4, with 9 bases identical to TRBD2. Germline trimming cut 7 bases from V and 6 bases from J; bases unmatched to any gene: 10. CDR3 size: 14 residues. Germline CDR1 is MRHNA and CDR2 is SNTAGT. CDR3 DNA sequence: TGTGCCAGCATTCGGCGGGAGGGCCTCTCCGAGCAGTACTTC. This translates into CASIRREGLSEQYF.

V and J are TRBV25-1 and TRBJ1-2; tentative D call: TRBD1 (6 bases). The V gene lost 6 bases and the J gene lost 7 bases, with 21 bases spanning the gap. In germline, CDR1 is MGHDK, CDR2 SYGVNS. The CDR3 length is 15 residues. DNA for the CDR3: TGTGCCAGCAGATGGGCAGGGGCATATTACGTTGGCTACACCTTC. It codes for CASRWAGAYYVGYTF.

V and J are TRBV5-1 and TRBJ2-3; the match to TRBD2 covers 9 bases. V dropped 5 bases and J dropped 0; count of bases not matched to a gene: 10. The CDR3 is made up of 17 amino acids. CDR1 is SGHRS and CDR2 is YFSETQ in the germline V gene. The CDR3 is CASSSTHAGGSTDTQYF. The CDR3, as DNA: TGCGCCAGCAGTTCCACGCATGCGGGAGGGAGCACAGATACGCAGTATTTT.

The rearrangement joins TRBV5-4 to TRBJ1-1; 10 bases are a match to TRBD1. Looked up from germline, CDR1 is SGHNT and CDR2 is YYREEE (reference sequence). V dropped 4 bases and J dropped 3; count of bases not matched to a gene: 6. The CDR3 has 15 residues. The CDR3 is CASSPPGQGYTEAFF. The CDR3 DNA follows: TGTGCCAGCAGCCCCCCGGGACAGGGGTACACTGAAGCTTTCTTT.

The V gene is TRBV28, the J gene TRBJ1-2; D unclear. The CDR3 runs to 13 residues. CDR1 is MDHEN, CDR2 SYDVKM, per germline. V was pared by 6 bases and J by 4 bases, with 12 bases between. CDR3 sequence: CASSQGRGYGYTF. CDR3 sequence (DNA): TGTGCCAGCAGCCAAGGGCGGGGCTATGGCTACACCTTC.

The chain uses TRBV19 and TRBJ2-3; possibly TRBD1 for D (6 bases). Germline V gives CDR1 LNHDA, CDR2 SQIVND (reference sequence). Deletions cut 4 bases from V and 2 bases from J, with 10 bases between. The CDR3 totals 14 residues. The CDR3 DNA is TGTGCCAGTAGTACTGGACAGTACACAGATACGCAGTATTTT. Translated: CASSTGQYTDTQYF.

This clone was observed a few times. J is TRBJ2-5 and V is TRBV7-9, with TRBD1 as a possible D gene (5 bases). From germline, CDR1 is SEHNR and CDR2 FQNEAQ (reference sequence). The V and J ends lost 8 bases and 3 bases respectively, with 19 bases between them. The CDR3 is 15 residues long. The CDR3 sequence: CASSSYPATEETQYF. The CDR3 nucleotides read TGTGCCAGCTCTTCATACCCGGCGACAGAAGAGACCCAGTACTTC.